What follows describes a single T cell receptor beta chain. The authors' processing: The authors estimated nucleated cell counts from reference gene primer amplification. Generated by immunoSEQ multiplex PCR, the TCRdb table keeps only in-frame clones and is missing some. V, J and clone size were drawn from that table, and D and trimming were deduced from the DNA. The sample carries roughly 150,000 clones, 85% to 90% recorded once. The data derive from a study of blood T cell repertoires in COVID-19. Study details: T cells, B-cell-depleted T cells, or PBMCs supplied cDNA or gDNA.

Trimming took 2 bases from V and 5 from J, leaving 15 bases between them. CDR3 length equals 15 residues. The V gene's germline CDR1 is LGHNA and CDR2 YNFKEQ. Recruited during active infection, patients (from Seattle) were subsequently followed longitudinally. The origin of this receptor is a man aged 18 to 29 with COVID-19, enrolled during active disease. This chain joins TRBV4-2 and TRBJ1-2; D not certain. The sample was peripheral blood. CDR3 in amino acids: CASSQRPPGSYGYTF. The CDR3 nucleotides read TGTGCCAGCAGCCAACGACCTCCGGGGTCTTATGGCTACACCTTC.